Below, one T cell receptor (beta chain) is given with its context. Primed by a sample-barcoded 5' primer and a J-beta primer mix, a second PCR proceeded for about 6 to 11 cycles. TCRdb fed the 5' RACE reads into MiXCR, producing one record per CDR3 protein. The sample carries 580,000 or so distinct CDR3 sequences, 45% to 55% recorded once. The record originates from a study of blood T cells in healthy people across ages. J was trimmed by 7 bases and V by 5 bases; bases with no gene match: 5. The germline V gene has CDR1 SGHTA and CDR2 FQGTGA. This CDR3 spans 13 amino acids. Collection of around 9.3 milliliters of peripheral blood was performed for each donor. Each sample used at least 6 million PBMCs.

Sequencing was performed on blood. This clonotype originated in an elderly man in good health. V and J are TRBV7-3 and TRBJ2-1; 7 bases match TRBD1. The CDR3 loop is CASSMTGINEQFF. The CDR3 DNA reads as TGTGCCAGCAGCATGACAGGGATTAATGAGCAGTTCTTC.